The rows below give T cell receptor beta chains drawn from one sample of a study of radiation and T cells in renal cell carcinoma. Here immunoSEQ multiplex PCR was the method, and the copy in TCRdb shows in-frame clones only, minus some. The top ten hold approximately 22% of the sample, which has 20,000 to 25,000 clones, 58% seen once. Sequences were derived from tumor tissue, sampled from a patient whose treatment was nephrectomy without radiotherapy. The receptors were sampled from a man aged 35-49 years with renal cell carcinoma. The CDR3 runs from the conserved cysteine through the conserved F or W. A D gene is named only where the DNA matches it firmly. Clone size is shown for a subset of rows, as once, few, many or a class of expanded clone.

>TRBV7-2|TRBJ1-5|few|-
CASSVGTGVGQPQHF
TGTGCCAGCAGCGTGGGGACCGGCGTAGGGCAGCCCCAGCATTTT
>TRBV4-1|TRBJ2-1|-|-
CASSHSLTSAYNEQFF
TGCGCCAGCAGCCATAGTCTGACTAGTGCCTACAATGAGCAGTTCTTC
>TRBV13|TRBJ1-1|-|-
CASSLSLSRAEAFF
TGTGCCAGCAGCTTATCCTTAAGCAGGGCTGAAGCTTTCTTT
>TRBV25-1|TRBJ1-1|-|TRBD1
CASSPDRVGAFF
TGTGCCAGCAGCCCCGACAGGGTTGGGGCTTTCTTT
>TRBV5-6|TRBJ1-4|-|-
CASSPWTGATNEKLFF
TGTGCCAGCAGCCCCTGGACGGGCGCAACTAATGAAAAACTGTTTTTT
>TRBV19|TRBJ2-2|-|-
CASSIGANTGELFF
TGTGCCAGTAGTATAGGGGCAAACACCGGGGAGCTGTTTTTT
>TRBV14|TRBJ2-6|-|-
CASSITGANVLTF
TGTGCCAGCAGTATAACAGGGGCCAACGTCCTGACTTTC
>TRBV6-4|TRBJ2-2|few|-
CASSDPPDRNGWVGELFF
TGTGCCAGCAGTGACCCCCCCGACAGGAATGGTTGGGTAGGGGAGCTGTTTTTT
>TRBV28|TRBJ1-3|few|-
CASRKGVSGNTIYF
TGTGCCAGCAGGAAGGGAGTCTCTGGAAACACCATATATTTT
>TRBV6-1|TRBJ1-2|-|-
CASSAARTANYGYTF
TGTGCCAGCAGTGCCGCTCGGACAGCCAACTATGGCTACACCTTC
>TRBV5-1|TRBJ2-6|few|-
CASSWAQRSSGANVLTF
TGCGCCAGCAGCTGGGCCCAAAGGAGCTCTGGGGCCAACGTCCTGACTTTC
>TRBV21-1|TRBJ2-5|-|-
CASRILVGGGETQYF
TGTGCCAGCAGGATACTTGTCGGGGGCGGAGAGACCCAGTACTTC
>TRBV2|TRBJ1-5|-|-
CASSDDSKDDQPQHF
TGTGCCAGCAGTGACGACAGTAAAGACGATCAGCCCCAGCATTTT
>TRBV6-1|TRBJ1-2|-|-
CASSEGPVDTF
TGTGCCAGCAGTGAAGGTCCAGTGGACACCTTC
>TRBV27|TRBJ1-6|-|-
CASSPLNSLFPLF
TGTGCCAGCAGTCCCCTGAACAGCCTTTTCCCCCTCTTT
>TRBV29-1|TRBJ2-2|-|-
CSVDGVLNTGELFF
TGCAGCGTTGATGGCGTCCTCAACACCGGGGAGCTGTTTTTT
>TRBV15|TRBJ2-4|-|TRBD2
CATSREGLAGVIQYF
TGTGCCACCAGCAGAGAGGGGCTAGCGGGAGTTATTCAGTACTTC
>TRBV7-8|TRBJ1-4|-|-
CASSFHILRALSTNEKLFF
TGTGCCAGCAGCTTTCATATACTCCGGGCCTTATCAACTAATGAAAAACTGTTTTTT
>TRBV7-9|TRBJ2-2|-|-
CASSLTELTQGTGELFF
TGTGCCAGCAGCTTAACGGAGCTTACCCAGGGCACCGGGGAGCTGTTTTTT
>TRBV19|TRBJ2-7|few|-
CASSIGQGVSIYEQYF
TGTGCCAGTAGTATAGGTCAGGGAGTATCCATCTACGAGCAGTACTTC
>TRBV18|TRBJ1-1|-|-
CASSDRQDTEAFF
TGTGCCAGCTCGGATCGACAGGACACTGAAGCTTTCTTT
>TRBV11-3|TRBJ1-6|-|-
CASSSETNSPLHF
TGTGCCAGCAGCTCCGAAACAAATTCACCCCTCCACTTT
>TRBV7-2|TRBJ2-3|-|-
CALGGLAGTDTQYF
TGTGCCCTGGGGGGGCTAGCCGGCACAGATACGCAGTATTTT
>TRBV30|TRBJ2-4|-|-
CAWSELRVDLAKNIQYF
TGTGCCTGGAGTGAACTGCGGGTGGACCTAGCCAAAAACATTCAGTACTTC
>TRBV6-5|TRBJ1-1|-|-
CASSYGGTNTEAFF
TGTGCCAGCAGTTATGGGGGCACTAACACTGAAGCTTTCTTT
>TRBV7-2|TRBJ1-5|-|TRBD1
CASSPDPGGYQPQHF
TGTGCCAGCAGCCCGGACCCAGGGGGCTATCAGCCCCAGCATTTT
>TRBV7-2|TRBJ1-2|-|TRBD1
CASSFEGAGGYTF
TGTGCCAGCAGCTTTGAGGGGGCAGGGGGCTACACCTTC
>TRBV18|TRBJ1-6|-|-
CASSPQTGNSPLHF
TGTGCCAGCTCACCTCAAACAGGAAATTCACCCCTCCACTTT
>TRBV10-2|TRBJ1-6|-|TRBD1
CASRTDRAGASPLHF
TGCGCCAGCAGGACGGACAGGGCCGGGGCTTCACCCCTCCACTTT
>TRBV2|TRBJ1-3|-|-
CASSRERSFGNTIYF
TGTGCCAGCAGTAGAGAAAGGTCTTTCGGAAACACCATATATTTT
>TRBV2|TRBJ1-1|-|-
CASSGQGPANTEAFF
TGTGCCAGCAGTGGTCAGGGGCCTGCGAACACTGAAGCTTTCTTT
>TRBV28|TRBJ1-4|few|TRBD1
CASSFGSLGQVLF
TGTGCCAGCAGTTTCGGTTCGCTGGGACAGGTACTTTTT
>TRBV9|TRBJ2-5|-|-
CASSVVVSRMAQYF
TGTGCCAGCAGCGTAGTCGTGTCCCGAATGGCCCAGTACTTC
>TRBV5-4|TRBJ2-5|-|-
CASSFPPGGGEETQYF
TGTGCCAGCAGCTTTCCCCCTGGAGGGGGGGAAGAGACCCAGTACTTC
>TRBV30|TRBJ1-1|-|-
CASSFGMNTEAFF
TGTGCCTCCTCGTTTGGGATGAACACTGAAGCTTTCTTT
>TRBV28|TRBJ1-2|once|-
CASSTPSGSYGYTF
TGTGCCAGCAGTACCCCATCGGGGTCCTATGGCTACACCTTC
>TRBV18|TRBJ1-2|few|TRBD1
CASSESSGQGGGYTF
TGTGCCAGCTCTGAATCTTCCGGACAGGGTGGCGGCTACACCTTC
>TRBV14|TRBJ2-3|-|TRBD1
CASSKGQGGDTQYF
TGTGCCAGCAGCAAAGGACAGGGTGGGGATACGCAGTATTTT
>TRBV4-1|TRBJ1-1|-|-
CASSQEGSEAFF
TGCGCCAGCAGCCAAGAGGGTTCAGAAGCTTTCTTT
>TRBV21-1|TRBJ1-6|-|-
CASSKEHRGDSPLHF
TGTGCCAGCAGCAAAGAACATAGGGGAGATTCACCCCTCCACTTT
>TRBV18|TRBJ2-3|-|-
CASSPDFTDTQYF
TGTGCCAGCTCACCGGACTTCACAGATACGCAGTATTTT
>TRBV27|TRBJ2-5|-|-
CASSPRSLSETQYF
TGTGCCAGCTCCCCGCGGAGCTTATCGGAGACCCAGTACTTC
>TRBV6-1|TRBJ2-1|-|TRBD2
CASINSGRAYNEQFF
TGTGCCAGCATTAATAGCGGGAGGGCCTACAATGAGCAGTTCTTC
>TRBV10-2|TRBJ2-1|-|-
CASSESNNRGSEQFF
TGCGCCAGCAGTGAGTCGAATAACAGAGGATCCGAGCAGTTCTTC
>TRBV18|TRBJ2-2|-|-
CASSPPLLTGELFF
TGTGCCAGCTCACCACCGCTCCTCACCGGGGAGCTGTTTTTT
>TRBV30|TRBJ1-6|-|-
CAWSPSPNRDGYNSPLHF
TGTGCCTGGAGTCCAAGTCCAAACAGGGACGGCTATAATTCACCCCTCCACTTT
>TRBV27|TRBJ2-5|-|-
CASSFLAQETQYF
TGTGCCAGCAGTTTCCTAGCCCAAGAGACCCAGTACTTC
>TRBV2|TRBJ2-3|few|-
CASSQTSSRTDTQYF
TGTGCCAGCAGCCAAACTAGCTCTCGCACAGATACGCAGTATTTT
>TRBV7-9|TRBJ1-2|-|-
CASSPGLSGANYGYTF
TGTGCCAGCAGCCCCGGTCTGTCAGGTGCTAACTATGGCTACACCTTC
>TRBV29-1|TRBJ1-2|-|-
CSVEALSLHYGYTF
TGCAGCGTTGAAGCCCTAAGTCTACACTATGGCTACACCTTC
>TRBV6-4|TRBJ2-1|many|-
CASSARESSYNEQFF
TGTGCCAGCAGTGCCCGGGAGAGCTCCTACAATGAGCAGTTCTTC
>TRBV5-4|TRBJ1-6|few|-
CASSLFAQDNSPLHF
TGTGCCAGCAGCTTATTCGCACAGGATAATTCACCCCTCCACTTT
>TRBV9|TRBJ2-5|-|-
CASSVDEETQYF
TGTGCCAGCAGCGTGGACGAAGAGACCCAGTACTTC
>TRBV5-4|TRBJ2-5|few|TRBD1
CASSLGGQAKEETQYF
TGTGCCAGCAGCTTGGGGGGACAGGCCAAAGAAGAGACCCAGTACTTC
>TRBV5-1|TRBJ1-1|few|-
CASSSDSRANTEAFF
TGCGCCAGCAGCTCTGACTCCCGGGCAAACACTGAAGCTTTCTTT
>TRBV9|TRBJ1-2|-|-
CASSVDAGPLNYGYTF
TGTGCCAGCAGCGTAGATGCAGGCCCCCTTAACTATGGCTACACCTTC
>TRBV7-9|TRBJ1-1|-|-
CASSPSGANTEAFF
TGTGCCAGCAGCCCATCGGGCGCGAACACTGAAGCTTTCTTT
>TRBV5-1|TRBJ2-4|-|TRBD1
CASSLGDRGSGNIQYF
TGCGCCAGCAGCTTAGGGGACAGGGGTTCGGGAAACATTCAGTACTTC